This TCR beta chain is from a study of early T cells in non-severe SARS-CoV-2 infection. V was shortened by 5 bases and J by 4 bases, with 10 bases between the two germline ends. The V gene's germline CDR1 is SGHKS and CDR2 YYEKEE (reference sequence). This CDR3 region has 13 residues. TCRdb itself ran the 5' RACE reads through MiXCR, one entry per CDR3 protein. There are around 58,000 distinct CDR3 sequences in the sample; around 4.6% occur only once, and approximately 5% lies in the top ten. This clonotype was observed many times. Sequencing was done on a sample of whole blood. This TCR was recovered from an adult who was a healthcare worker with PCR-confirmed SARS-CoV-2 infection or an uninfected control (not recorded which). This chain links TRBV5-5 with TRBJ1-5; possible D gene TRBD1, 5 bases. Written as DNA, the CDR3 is TGTGCCAGCAGTTGGGACTCAAATCAGCCCCAGCATTTT. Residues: CASSWDSNQPQHF.